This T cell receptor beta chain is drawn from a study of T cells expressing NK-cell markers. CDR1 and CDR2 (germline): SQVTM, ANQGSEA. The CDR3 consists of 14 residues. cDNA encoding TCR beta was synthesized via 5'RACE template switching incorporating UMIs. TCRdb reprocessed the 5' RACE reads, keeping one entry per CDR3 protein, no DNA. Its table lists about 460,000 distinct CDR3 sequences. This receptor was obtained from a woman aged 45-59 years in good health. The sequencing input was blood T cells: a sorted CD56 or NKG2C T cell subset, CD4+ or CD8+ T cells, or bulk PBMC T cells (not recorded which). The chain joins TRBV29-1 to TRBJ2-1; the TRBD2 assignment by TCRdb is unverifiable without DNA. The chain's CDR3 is CSVVPGLQFNEQFF.